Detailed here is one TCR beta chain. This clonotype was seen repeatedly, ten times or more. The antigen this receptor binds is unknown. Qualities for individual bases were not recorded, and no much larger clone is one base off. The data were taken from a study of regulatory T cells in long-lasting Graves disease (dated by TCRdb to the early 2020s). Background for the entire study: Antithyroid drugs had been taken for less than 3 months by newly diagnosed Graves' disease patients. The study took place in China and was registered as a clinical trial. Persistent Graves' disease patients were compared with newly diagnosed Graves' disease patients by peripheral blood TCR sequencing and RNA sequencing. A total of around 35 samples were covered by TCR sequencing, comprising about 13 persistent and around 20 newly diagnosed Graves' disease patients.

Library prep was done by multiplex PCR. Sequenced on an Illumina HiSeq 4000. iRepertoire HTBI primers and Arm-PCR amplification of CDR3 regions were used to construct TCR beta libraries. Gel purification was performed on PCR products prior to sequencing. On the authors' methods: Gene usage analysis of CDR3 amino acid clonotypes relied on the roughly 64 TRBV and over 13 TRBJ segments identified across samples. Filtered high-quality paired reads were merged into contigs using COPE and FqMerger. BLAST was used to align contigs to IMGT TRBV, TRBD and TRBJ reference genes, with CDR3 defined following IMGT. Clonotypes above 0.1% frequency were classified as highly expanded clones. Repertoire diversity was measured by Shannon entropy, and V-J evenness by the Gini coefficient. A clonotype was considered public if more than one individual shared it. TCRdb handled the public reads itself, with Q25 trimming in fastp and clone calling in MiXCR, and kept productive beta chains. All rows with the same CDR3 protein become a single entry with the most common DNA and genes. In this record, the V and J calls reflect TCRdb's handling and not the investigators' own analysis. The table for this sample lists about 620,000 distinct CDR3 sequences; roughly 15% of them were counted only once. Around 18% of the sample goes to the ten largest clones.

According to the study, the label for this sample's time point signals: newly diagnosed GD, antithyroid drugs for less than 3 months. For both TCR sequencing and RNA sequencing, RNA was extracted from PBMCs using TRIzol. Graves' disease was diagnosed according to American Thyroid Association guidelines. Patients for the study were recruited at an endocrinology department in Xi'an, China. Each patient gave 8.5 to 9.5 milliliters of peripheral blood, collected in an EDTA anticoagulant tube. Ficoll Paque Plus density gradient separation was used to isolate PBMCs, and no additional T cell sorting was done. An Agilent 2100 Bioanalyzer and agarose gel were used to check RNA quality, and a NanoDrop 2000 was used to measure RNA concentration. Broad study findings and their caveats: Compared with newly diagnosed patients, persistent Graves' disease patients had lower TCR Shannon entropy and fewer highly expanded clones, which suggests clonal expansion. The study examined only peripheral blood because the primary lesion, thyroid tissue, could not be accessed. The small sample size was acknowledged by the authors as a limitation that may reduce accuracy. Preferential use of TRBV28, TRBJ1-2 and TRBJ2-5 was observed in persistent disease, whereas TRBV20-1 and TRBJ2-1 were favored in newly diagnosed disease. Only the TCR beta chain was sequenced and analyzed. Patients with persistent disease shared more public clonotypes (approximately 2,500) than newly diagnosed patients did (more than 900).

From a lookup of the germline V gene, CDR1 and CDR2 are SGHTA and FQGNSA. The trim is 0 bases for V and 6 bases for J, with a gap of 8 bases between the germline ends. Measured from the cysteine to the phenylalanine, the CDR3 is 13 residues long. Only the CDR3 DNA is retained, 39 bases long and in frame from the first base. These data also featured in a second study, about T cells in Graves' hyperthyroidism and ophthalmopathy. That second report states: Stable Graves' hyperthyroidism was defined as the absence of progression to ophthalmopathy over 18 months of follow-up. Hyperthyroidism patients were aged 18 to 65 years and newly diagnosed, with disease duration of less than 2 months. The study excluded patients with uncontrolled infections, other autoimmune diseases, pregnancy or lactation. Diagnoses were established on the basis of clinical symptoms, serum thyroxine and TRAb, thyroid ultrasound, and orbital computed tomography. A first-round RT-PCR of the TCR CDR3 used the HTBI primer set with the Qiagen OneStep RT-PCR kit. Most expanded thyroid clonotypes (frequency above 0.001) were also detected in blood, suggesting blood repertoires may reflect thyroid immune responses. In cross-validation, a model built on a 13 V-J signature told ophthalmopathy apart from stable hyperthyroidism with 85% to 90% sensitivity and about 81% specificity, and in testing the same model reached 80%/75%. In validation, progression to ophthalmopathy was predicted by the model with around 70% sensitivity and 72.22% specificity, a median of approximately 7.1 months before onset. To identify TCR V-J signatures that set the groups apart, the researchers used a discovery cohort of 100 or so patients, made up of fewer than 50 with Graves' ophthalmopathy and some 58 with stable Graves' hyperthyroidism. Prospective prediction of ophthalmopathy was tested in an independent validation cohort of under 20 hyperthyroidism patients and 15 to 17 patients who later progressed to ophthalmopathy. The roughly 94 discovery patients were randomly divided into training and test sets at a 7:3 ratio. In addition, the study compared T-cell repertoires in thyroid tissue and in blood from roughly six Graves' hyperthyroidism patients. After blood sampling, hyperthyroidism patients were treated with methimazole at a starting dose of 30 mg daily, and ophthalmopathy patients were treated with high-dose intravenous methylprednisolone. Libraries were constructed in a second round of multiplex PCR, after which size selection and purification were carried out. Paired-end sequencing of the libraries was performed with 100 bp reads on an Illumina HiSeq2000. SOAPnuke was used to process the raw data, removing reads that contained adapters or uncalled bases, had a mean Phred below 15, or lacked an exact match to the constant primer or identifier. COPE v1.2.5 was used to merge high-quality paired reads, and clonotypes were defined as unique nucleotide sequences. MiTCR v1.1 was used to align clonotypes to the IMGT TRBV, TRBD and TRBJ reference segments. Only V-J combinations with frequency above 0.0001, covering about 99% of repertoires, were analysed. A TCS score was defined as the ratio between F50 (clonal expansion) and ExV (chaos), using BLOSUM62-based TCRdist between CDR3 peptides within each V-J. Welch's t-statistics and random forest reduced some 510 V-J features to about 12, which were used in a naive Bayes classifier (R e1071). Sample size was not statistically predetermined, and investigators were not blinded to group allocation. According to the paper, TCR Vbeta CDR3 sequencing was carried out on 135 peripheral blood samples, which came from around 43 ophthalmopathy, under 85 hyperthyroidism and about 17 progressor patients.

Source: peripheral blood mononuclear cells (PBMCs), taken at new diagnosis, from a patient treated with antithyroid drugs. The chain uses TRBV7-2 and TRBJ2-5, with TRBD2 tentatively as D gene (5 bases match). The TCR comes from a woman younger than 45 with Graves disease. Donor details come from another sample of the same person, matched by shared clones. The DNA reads TGTGCCAGCAGCTTAGCGGGAGTGCAGACCCAGTACTTC. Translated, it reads CASSLAGVQTQYF.